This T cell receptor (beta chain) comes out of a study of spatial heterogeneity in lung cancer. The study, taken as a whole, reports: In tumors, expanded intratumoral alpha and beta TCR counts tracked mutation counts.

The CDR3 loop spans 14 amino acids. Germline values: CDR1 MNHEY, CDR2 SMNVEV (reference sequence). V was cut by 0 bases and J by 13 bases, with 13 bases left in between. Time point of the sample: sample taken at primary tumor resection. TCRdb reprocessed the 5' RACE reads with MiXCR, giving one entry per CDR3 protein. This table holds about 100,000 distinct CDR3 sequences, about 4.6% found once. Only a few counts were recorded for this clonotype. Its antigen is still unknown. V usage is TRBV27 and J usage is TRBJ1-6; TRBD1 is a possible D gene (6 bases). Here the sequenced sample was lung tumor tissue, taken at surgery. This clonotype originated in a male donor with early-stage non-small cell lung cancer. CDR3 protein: CASSLSGGGPPLHF. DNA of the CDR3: TGTGCCAGCAGTTTATCCGGCGGGGGGCCTCCCCTCCACTTT.